One sample yielded the 23 T cell receptor beta chains listed below, sequenced in a study of T cells after posttransplantation cyclophosphamide. A marrow graft followed busulfan-fludarabine conditioning, with cyclophosphamide on days +3 and +4. Sequencing used immunoSEQ multiplex PCR; TCRdb keeps in-frame clones, though not all of them. The table has almost 2,500 clones, 85% seen once. The specimen comprised PBMCs, sampled after allogeneic stem cell transplant with posttransplant cyclophosphamide. The receptors shown here come from a male patient aged 30 to 39 who received an allogeneic stem cell transplant from a related donor, was CMV-positive, and had acute GVHD only. Some T cells may possibly be graft donor cells.

The genes are TRBV18 and TRBJ2-2, with a weak D call TRBD2 (6 bases). V was cut by 2 bases and J by 3 bases, with 34 bases left in between. The CDR3 is 23 amino acids. Per germline, CDR1 KGHSH and CDR2 LQKENI. DNA of the CDR3: TGTGCCAGCTCACCATATAATCCGGGCCTAGGGGAGGTTGAGACCCTGTACACCGGGGAGCTGTTTTTT. Its protein product is CASSPYNPGLGEVETLYTGELFF. Full variable domain (missing parts from reference TRBV18 and TRBJ2-2): NAGVMQNPRHLVRRRGQEARLRCSPMKGHSHVYWYRQLPEEGLKFMVYLQKENIIDESGMPKERFSAEFPKEGPSILRIQQVVRGDSAAYFCASSPYNPGLGEVETLYTGELFFGEGSRLTVL.

In its sample, this clone was seen a few times. The chain combines TRBV9 with TRBJ1-6, with unresolved D. V lost 3 bases to trimming and J lost 13 bases, with 14 bases between them. CDR3 length equals 13 residues. Germline assignment: CDR1 SGDLS and CDR2 YYNGEE. The CDR3: CASSAGRTMPLHF. The CDR3 nucleotides are TGTGCCAGCAGCGCTGGACGGACTATGCCCCTCCACTTT.

This chain links TRBV5-1 with TRBJ2-3; a weak D match, TRBD2 (5 bases). CDR3 length: 14 amino acids. The V and J ends lost 3 bases and 6 bases respectively, with 14 bases between them. Germline V gives CDR1 SGHRS, CDR2 YFSETQ. CDR3 nucleotides: TGCGCCAGCAGCTCCCCTTCCGGCGGGGATACGCAGTATTTT. It is translated as CASSSPSGGDTQYF.

This chain joins TRBV7-2 and TRBJ2-4; 8 nucleotides line up with TRBD1. Trimming cost V 5 bases and J 6 bases; bases outside gene matches: 9. This CDR3 is built from 15 residues. The germline V gene encodes CDR1 SGHTA and CDR2 FQGNSA. The CDR3 loop reads CASSVQTGAANIQYF. The CDR3 DNA reads TGTGCCAGCAGCGTACAGACAGGGGCTGCAAACATTCAGTACTTC.

The chain carries TRBV18 and TRBJ1-1; maybe TRBD1 (5 bases). This CDR3 spans 15 amino acids. Trimming cost V 2 bases and J 4 bases, with 14 bases left between them. Germline loops: CDR1 KGHSH, CDR2 LQKENI. DNA for the CDR3: TGTGCCAGCTCACCAAGGCCGGGGGGAGGCACTGAAGCTTTCTTT. Its protein product is CASSPRPGGGTEAFF. The entire variable domain, with the rest obtained from reference TRBV18 and TRBJ1-1, is as follows: NAGVMQNPRHLVRRRGQEARLRCSPMKGHSHVYWYRQLPEEGLKFMVYLQKENIIDESGMPKERFSAEFPKEGPSILRIQQVVRGDSAAYFCASSPRPGGGTEAFFGQGTRLTVV.

J is TRBJ1-5 and V is TRBV6-6, with D perhaps matching TRBD1 (6 bases). CDR3 length: 14 residues. V dropped 6 bases and J dropped 6 bases, with 15 bases sitting between them. CDR1 MNHNY and CDR2 SVGAGI come from the germline V gene (reference sequence). This CDR3 reads CASSDDRIGQPQHF. As DNA, the CDR3 is TGTGCCAGCAGCGACGACAGGATTGGTCAGCCCCAGCATTTT.

The chain recombines TRBV9 with TRBJ1-1; 7 bases agree with TRBD1. V trimming: 4 bases; J trimming: 3 bases; junction bases outside the gene matches: 9. The CDR3 is 15 amino acids. CDR1 is SGDLS and CDR2 is YYNGEE in the germline V gene. The CDR3 nucleotides read TGTGCCAGCAGCCCCCCGCTAGGGACAGACACTGAAGCTTTCTTT. Protein sequence: CASSPPLGTDTEAFF.

This sequence joins TRBV19 and TRBJ2-3, with D unclear. CDR1 and CDR2 from the germline V gene are LNHDA and SQIVND (reference sequence). The CDR3 has 14 amino acids. The V and J ends lost 3 bases and 2 bases respectively, with 9 bases between them. The CDR3 DNA reads as TGTGCCAGTAGTATGGTCGTAGCCACAGATACGCAGTATTTT. Protein: CASSMVVATDTQYF.

The chain is built from TRBV5-1 and TRBJ1-4, with a possible D match to TRBD1 (6 bases). The CDR3 totals 14 residues. Per germline, CDR1 SGHRS and CDR2 YFSETQ. V shed 4 bases and J shed 1 base, with 8 bases lying between them. The CDR3 nucleotides read TGCGCCAGCAGCCTACAGGGAACTAATGAAAAACTGTTTTTT. It specifies CASSLQGTNEKLFF.

V is TRBV2 and J is TRBJ2-3; tentatively, D is TRBD2 (5 bases). V was cut by 1 base and J by 1 base, with 12 bases left in between. Germline loops: CDR1 SNHLY, CDR2 FYNNEI. This CDR3 region has 16 residues. Here the CDR3 reads CASSEGLGLGTDTQYF. The CDR3 DNA reads as TGTGCCAGCAGTGAAGGGCTTGGACTCGGCACAGATACGCAGTATTTT.

The chain has TRBV7-3 and TRBJ2-2; TRBD1 is a possible D gene (5 bases). V lost 1 base and J lost 5, with 11 bases in between. The CDR3 spans 15 residues. In germline, CDR1 is SGHTA, CDR2 FQGTGA. CDR3 nucleotide sequence: TGTGCCAGCAGCTTAAATCCCCCAGGGACCGGGGAGCTGTTTTTT. Translating gives CASSLNPPGTGELFF.

J is TRBJ2-7 and V is TRBV4-3; D may be TRBD2 (5 bases). Germline CDR1 and CDR2: LGHNA and YSLEER. The CDR3 sequence is 14 residues long. V was cut by 0 bases and J by 3 bases, with 9 bases left in between. Written as DNA, the CDR3 is TGCGCCAGCAGCCAAGAAGCGGCAGGCTACGAGCAGTACTTC. It yields the protein CASSQEAAGYEQYF.

The CDR3: CASSVPRDGYTF. The DNA of the CDR3 is TGTGCCAGCAGTGTACCGCGGGATGGCTACACCTTC. The rearrangement links TRBV6-5 to TRBJ1-2; D gene ambiguous. The CDR3 sequence is 12 residues long. V lost 5 bases to trimming and J lost 6 bases, with 10 bases between them. From germline, CDR1 is MNHEY and CDR2 SVGAGI.

The chain couples TRBV5-1 to TRBJ1-1; D is unresolved. The CDR3 length is 16 residues. CDR1 is SGHRS and CDR2 is YFSETQ in the germline V gene. V lost 1 base and J lost 5, with 18 bases in between. This chain's CDR3 is CASSLRSDWLSTEAFF. CDR3 DNA sequence: TGCGCCAGCAGCTTGAGGAGCGACTGGCTGAGTACTGAAGCTTTCTTT.

V is TRBV2 and J is TRBJ2-7; a weak D match, TRBD1 (5 bases). Germline V CDR1 and CDR2: SNHLY, FYNNEI. V dropped 7 bases and J dropped 6 bases, with 13 bases sitting between them. The CDR3 totals 12 residues. CDR3 sequence: CASTGDRGEQYF. CDR3 DNA sequence: TGTGCCAGCACCGGAGATAGGGGCGAGCAGTACTTC.

J is TRBJ2-6 and V is TRBV28; 7 bases line up with TRBD1. Trimming at V came to 5 bases and at J to 1 base, leaving 11 bases not matched to a gene. The CDR3 has 18 residues. Germline V gene data show CDR1 as MDHEN and CDR2 as SYDVKM. Written as DNA, the CDR3 is TGTGCCAGCAGTCCCCCGGGACAGCCGCGATCTGGGGCCAACGTCCTGACTTTC. Translation gives CASSPPGQPRSGANVLTF.

The chain is built from TRBV6-5 and TRBJ2-3, with D tentatively TRBD1 (6 bases). Trimming removed 0 bases from V and 2 bases from J, with 12 bases in between. CDR1 is MNHEY, CDR2 SVGAGI, per germline. The CDR3 totals 16 residues. In DNA, the CDR3 is TGTGCCAGCAGTTACTCGAGAACAGGGACCACAGATACGCAGTATTTT. Translation: CASSYSRTGTTDTQYF.

The chain is built from TRBV4-2 and TRBJ2-5, with TRBD2 matching 11 bases. V was pared by 2 bases and J by 3 bases, with 2 bases of the junction left unmatched. The CDR3 consists of 15 residues. CDR1 is LGHNA and CDR2 is YNFKEQ in the germline V gene. Here the CDR3 DNA reads TGTGCCAGCAGCCAACCGGGACTAGCGGAAGAGACCCAGTACTTC. It yields the protein CASSQPGLAEETQYF.

The gene calls are TRBV13 and TRBJ1-2; 7 positions match TRBD1. The CDR3 runs to 14 residues. The J segment lost 4 bases and the V segment lost 0 bases, leaving 2 bases of the junction unmatched. In germline, CDR1 is PRHDT, CDR2 FYEKMQ (reference sequence). This CDR3 is CASSLGTGSYGYTF. DNA for the CDR3: TGTGCCAGCAGCTTAGGGACAGGGAGCTATGGCTACACCTTC.

V and J are TRBV4-3 and TRBJ2-7; the D gene is possibly TRBD1 (5 bases). The V gene's germline CDR1 is LGHNA and CDR2 YSLEER. Deletions cut 0 bases from V and 2 bases from J, with 14 bases between. CDR3 length: 16 residues. The CDR3 DNA is TGCGCCAGCAGCCAAGATTCACAGGCGCTTACCTACGAGCAGTACTTC. Translating gives CASSQDSQALTYEQYF.

V gene TRBV28 combines with J gene TRBJ2-7, with D possibly being TRBD1 (6 bases). CDR1 is MDHEN and CDR2 is SYDVKM in the germline V gene. The V and J ends lost 11 bases and 0 bases respectively, with 11 bases between them. There are 12 residues in the CDR3. CDR3 nucleotide sequence: TGTGCCTGCGGACAGTCCTCCTACGAGCAGTACTTC. Translated, it gives CACGQSSYEQYF.

V usage is TRBV28 and J usage is TRBJ2-3; 12 bases are a match to TRBD2. In germline, CDR1 is MDHEN, CDR2 SYDVKM. The CDR3 loop spans 15 amino acids. V dropped 2 bases and J dropped 7; count of bases not matched to a gene: 4. This CDR3 is CASSLPSGGANTQYF. CDR3 bases: TGTGCCAGCAGTTTACCTAGCGGGGGGGCAAATACGCAGTATTTT.

This chain links TRBV6-5 with TRBJ2-5; 8 bases match TRBD2. Germline V lookup: CDR1 MNHEY, CDR2 SVGAGI. This CDR3 comprises 12 residues. V gave up 8 bases and J gave up 5 bases; unmatched junction bases: 4. CDR3: CASGTGGETQYF. The CDR3 DNA is TGTGCCAGCGGGACGGGAGGGGAGACCCAGTACTTC.